This T cell receptor (beta chain) was recorded in a study of T cell repertoires in cytomegalovirus infection. Across the study: From public TCR beta signatures came an indication of both CMV infection and matching HLA type. Regarding the study as a whole: Dominating the ex vivo response were HLA-C-restricted CMV-specific TCR beta clonotypes.

Each CDR3 protein is one row after TCRdb ran MiXCR on the reads. The sample holds 200,000 to 250,000 distinct CDR3 sequences, 6% to 8% seen once. The sample holds a few counts of this clonotype. Its antigen is currently unknown. From germline, CDR1 is SEHNR and CDR2 FQNEAQ (reference sequence). CDR3 length: 15 residues. V dropped 5 bases and J dropped 3 bases, with 16 bases sitting between them. This receptor was taken from a human donor in good health (CMV status not recorded). Some clones in this sample may be carry-over from other donors' samples. The gene calls are TRBV7-9 and TRBJ1-1; D is possibly TRBD1 (5 bases). The source material was PBMCs. CDR3 sequence (DNA): TGTGCCAGCAGCGGGGGGGGGGGGGAGGACACTGAAGCTTTCTTT. Its protein is CASSGGGGEDTEAFF.